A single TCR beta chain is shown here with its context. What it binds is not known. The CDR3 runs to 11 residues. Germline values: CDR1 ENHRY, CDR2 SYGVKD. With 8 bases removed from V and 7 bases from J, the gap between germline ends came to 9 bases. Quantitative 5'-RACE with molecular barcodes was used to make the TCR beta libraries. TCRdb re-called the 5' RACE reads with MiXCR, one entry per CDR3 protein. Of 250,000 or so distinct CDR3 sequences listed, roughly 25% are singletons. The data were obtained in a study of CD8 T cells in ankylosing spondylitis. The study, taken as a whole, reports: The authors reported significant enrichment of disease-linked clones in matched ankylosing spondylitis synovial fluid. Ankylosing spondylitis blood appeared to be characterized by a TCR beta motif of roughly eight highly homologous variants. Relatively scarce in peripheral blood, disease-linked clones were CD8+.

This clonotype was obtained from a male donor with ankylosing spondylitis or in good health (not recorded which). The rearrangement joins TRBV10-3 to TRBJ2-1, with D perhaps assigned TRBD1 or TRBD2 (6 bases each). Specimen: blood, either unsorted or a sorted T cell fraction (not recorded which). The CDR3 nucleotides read TGTGCCATCGGGGGGCGAAATGAGCAGTTCTTC. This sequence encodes CAIGGRNEQFF.